What follows are 23 T cell receptor beta chains derived from one specimen sequenced in a study of regulatory T cells in long-lasting Graves disease. Indicated time point: persistent/refractory GD, antithyroid drugs over 5 years with positive TRAb. PBMC-derived RNA was used for the TCR library. TCR beta libraries were built with iRepertoire HTBI primers and Arm-PCR of CDR3 regions. TCRdb reprocessed the multiplex PCR reads with MiXCR, giving one entry per CDR3 protein. The sample yields a few hundred thousand distinct CDR3 sequences, around 20% seen once. The sample consisted of peripheral blood mononuclear cells (PBMCs), taken when the disease was refractory, from a patient treated with antithyroid drugs. Every receptor here comes from a female donor with Graves disease.

There are many counts of this clonotype. V and J are TRBV6-1 and TRBJ2-5; no clear D gene. Trimming cost V 0 bases and J 7 bases, with 9 bases left between them. The CDR3 has 13 residues. Germline-derived CDR1 and CDR2 are MNHNS and SASEGT. DNA of the CDR3: TGTGCCAGCAGTGAAGCGGTGGCAGGGACCCAGTACTTC. It is translated as CASSEAVAGTQYF.

The rearrangement joins TRBV12-3 or TRBV12-4 to TRBJ1-1, with D unclear. The V gene lost 4 bases and the J gene lost 7 bases, with 7 bases spanning the gap. This CDR3 spans 11 amino acids. Here the CDR3 reads CASSSYNEAFF. The CDR3 region has the DNA TGTGCCAGCAGTTCTTATAATGAAGCTTTCTTT.

Many counts were recorded for this clonotype. The CDR3 sequence is CAWRQGTETQYF. The CDR3 DNA reads TGTGCCTGGAGACAGGGGACAGAGACCCAGTACTTC. The chain joins TRBV30 to TRBJ2-5, with 7 bases fitting TRBD1. This CDR3 has 12 amino acids. Per germline, CDR1 GTSNPN and CDR2 SVGIG (reference sequence). The V gene end was trimmed by 3 bases and the J gene end by 4 bases; junction bases not matched to a gene: 2.

This clonotype was observed a few times. V gene TRBV14 combines with J gene TRBJ2-4; TRBD1 matches at 7 bases. Germline lookup yields CDR1 SGHDN and CDR2 FVKESK. V dropped 1 base and J dropped 3; count of bases not matched to a gene: 12. The CDR3 consists of 18 residues. As DNA, the CDR3 is TGTGCCAGCAGCCAAGGCATAGGGGGCATCTTTGGCAAAAACATTCAGTACTTC. Residues: CASSQGIGGIFGKNIQYF. Full variable domain (outside the CDR3, taken from reference TRBV14 and TRBJ2-4): EAGVTQFPSHSVIEKGQTVTLRCDPISGHDNLYWYRRVMGKEIKFLLHFVKESKQDESGMPNNRFLAERTGGTYSTLKVQPAELEDSGVYFCASSQGIGGIFGKNIQYFGAGTRLSVL.

This clonotype has a count of ten or more. The chain has TRBV20-1 and TRBJ1-5, with 10 bases fitting TRBD1. The CDR3 has 15 residues. V shed 0 bases, J shed 5 bases, and the junction held 4 bases outside the gene matches. Germline V gene lookup returns CDR1 DFQATT and CDR2 SNEGSKA (reference sequence). The CDR3 sequence: CSARDRDRGDQPQHF. Written as DNA, the CDR3 is TGCAGTGCTAGAGACAGGGACAGGGGAGATCAGCCCCAGCATTTT.

A few counts support this clonotype. The chain couples TRBV27 to TRBJ2-2; 8 bases map to TRBD2. CDR3 length: 15 residues. V shed 4 bases and J 5 bases; nucleotides not matched to a gene: 6. CDR1 and CDR2 from the germline V gene are MNHEY and SMNVEV (reference sequence). This CDR3 is CASSSKSGRTGELFF. As DNA, the CDR3 is TGTGCCAGCAGTTCCAAAAGCGGGAGAACCGGGGAGCTGTTTTTT.

The chain recombines TRBV28 with TRBJ2-5; TRBD2 matches at 7 bases. The CDR3 covers 16 residues. Trimming at V came to 6 bases and at J to 5 bases, leaving 15 bases not matched to a gene. Germline V gene sequence: CDR1 MDHEN, CDR2 SYDVKM. The CDR3 bases are TGTGCCAGCAGCCCCGGGGAGGGGCACTTGGGGGAGACCCAGTACTTC. Translated, it gives CASSPGEGHLGETQYF.

This chain joins TRBV7-9 and TRBJ2-1, with 7 bases aligning to TRBD1. The CDR3 is 11 amino acids. V gave up 3 bases and J gave up 12 bases; unmatched junction bases: 2. CDR1 and CDR2 from the germline V gene are SEHNR and FQNEAQ (reference sequence). The CDR3: CASSFGDRQFF. CDR3 coding DNA: TGTGCCAGCAGCTTCGGGGACAGGCAGTTCTTC.

This clonotype was counted only a few times. The chain employs TRBV20-1 and TRBJ2-7; 10 positions match TRBD2. Per germline, CDR1 DFQATT and CDR2 SNEGSKA (reference sequence). This CDR3 region has 12 residues. V shed 7 bases and J 5 bases; nucleotides not matched to a gene: 5. In nucleotides, the CDR3 is TGCAGTGGAGCTAGCGGGAGTAACGAGCAGTACTTC. It specifies CSGASGSNEQYF.

For the CDR3, the DNA is TGCGCCAGCGGTTATGGAATGAGAACTTGGGGCCAAGAGACCCAGTACTTC. Amino acid sequence: CASGYGMRTWGQETQYF. The V and J genes are TRBV5-1 and TRBJ2-5; D is ambiguous. Germline V gene lookup returns CDR1 SGHRS and CDR2 YFSETQ. V was cut by 7 bases and J by 1 base, with 23 bases left in between. The CDR3 runs to 17 residues. Full variable domain (rest looked up from reference TRBV5-1 and TRBJ2-5): KAGVTQTPRYLIKTRGQQVTLSCSPISGHRSVSWYQQTPGQGLQFLFEYFSETQRNKGNFPGRFSGRQFSNSRSEMNVSTLELGDSALYLCASGYGMRTWGQETQYFGPGTRLLVL.

The chain is built from TRBV2 and TRBJ2-1; 11 bases fit TRBD2. Germline lookup yields CDR1 SNHLY and CDR2 FYNNEI. This CDR3 contains 15 residues. Unmatched junction bases numbered 7, after V lost 8 bases and J lost 4 bases. CDR3 nucleotide sequence: TGTGCCAGCCTATCGGGGACTAGCGGATACAATGAGCAGTTCTTC. As protein: CASLSGTSGYNEQFF.

The chain recombines TRBV11-2 with TRBJ2-7; the match to TRBD2 covers 8 bases. Losses at the gene ends were 2 bases for V and 2 bases for J; bases not matched to a gene: 8. Germline V gene data show CDR1 as SGHAT and CDR2 as FQNNGV. This CDR3 has 16 residues. CDR3 sequence: CASSLSGGGTPYEQYF. CDR3 DNA: TGTGCCAGCAGCTTAAGCGGCGGGGGGACCCCCTACGAGCAGTACTTC. Variable domain in full (rest from reference TRBV11-2 and TRBJ2-7): EAGVAQSPRYKIIEKRQSVAFWCNPISGHATLYWYQQILGQGPKLLIQFQNNGVVDDSQLPKDRFSAERLKGVDSTLKIQPAKLEDSAVYLCASSLSGGGTPYEQYFGPGTRLTVT.

The J gene is TRBJ1-3, the V gene TRBV7-2; 9 bases are shared with TRBD1. V shed 1 base and J 4 bases; nucleotides not matched to a gene: 8. This CDR3 comprises 17 residues. CDR1 and CDR2 (germline): SGHTA, FQGNSA. The CDR3 DNA reads TGTGCCAGCAGCTTAGGACCGGGACAGGGAACCGGAAACACCATATATTTT. Amino acids: CASSLGPGQGTGNTIYF.

The sample holds many counts of this clonotype. This chain joins TRBV2 and TRBJ2-5, with unresolved D. CDR1 and CDR2 (germline): SNHLY, FYNNEI. The V end was cut by 3 bases, the J end by 3 bases, with 14 bases between. This CDR3 contains 15 residues. CDR3 amino acids: CASSDPAALKETQYF. The CDR3 bases are TGTGCCAGCAGTGATCCCGCCGCCCTAAAAGAGACCCAGTACTTC.

The CDR3 region has the DNA TGCAGCGTTTTAGACAGTATGTCCACTGAAGCTTTCTTT. This gives the protein CSVLDSMSTEAFF. The chain couples TRBV29-1 to TRBJ1-1, with D possibly matching TRBD1 (5 bases). The CDR3 contains 13 residues. The germline CDR1 and CDR2 sequences are SQVTM and ANQGSEA. Trimming took 5 bases from V and 4 from J, leaving 14 bases between them.

This clonotype was found many times. The rearrangement joins TRBV28 to TRBJ2-7, with 9 bases aligning to TRBD2. Germline CDR1 is MDHEN and CDR2 is SYDVKM. With V trimmed by 2 bases and J by 3 bases, 5 bases remained unmatched. This CDR3 has 15 residues. The CDR3 DNA follows: TGTGCCAGCAGTTTAATTAGCGGGGGCCACTACGAGCAGTACTTC. It specifies CASSLISGGHYEQYF.

The chain is built from TRBV7-8 and TRBJ2-3, with 12 bases fitting TRBD1. CDR1 SGHVS and CDR2 FQNEAQ come from the germline V gene. V was pared by 1 base and J by 5 bases, with 7 bases of the junction left unmatched. This CDR3 has 17 amino acids. The CDR3 DNA reads TGTGCCAGCAGCTTAGGGCGCGGGACAGGGGGCGTAGATACGCAGTATTTT. Translating it yields CASSLGRGTGGVDTQYF.

There are many counts of this clonotype. The chain uses TRBV2 and TRBJ1-4; D remains unclear. CDR3 length: 15 amino acids. Germline CDR1 reads SNHLY; CDR2 reads FYNNEI. V dropped 6 bases and J dropped 8 bases, with 19 bases sitting between them. The DNA of the CDR3 is TGTGCCAGCAGCACCGGACGAGAGCGGTGGGAAAAACTGTTTTTT. Its protein is CASSTGRERWEKLFF.

This clonotype appeared a few times. This chain uses TRBV27 with TRBJ2-7, with a weak D call TRBD1 (6 bases). The CDR3 runs 16 residues. Trimming cost V 1 base and J 2 bases, with 15 bases left between them. Germline CDR1 and CDR2: MNHEY and SMNVEV (reference sequence). The CDR3 sequence: CASSLFGQGPAYEQYF. For the CDR3, the DNA is TGTGCCAGCAGTTTATTCGGGCAGGGGCCCGCCTACGAGCAGTACTTC.

In the case of this clonotype: A far larger clone is one nucleotide away, so this likely arose from a read error. The CDR3 does not close with the conserved phenylalanine or tryptophan, likely indicating a read error. The V and J genes are TRBV6-2 or TRBV6-3 and TRBJ1-2, with a weak D call TRBD1 (6 bases). This CDR3 spans 14 amino acids. The germline gives CDR1 MNHEY, CDR2 SVGEGT. Trimming took off 5 bases at V and 3 bases at J, with 13 bases between the two ends. The CDR3: CASSRQGTDYGYTL. The CDR3 coding sequence is TGTGCCAGCAGTCGGCAGGGGACTGACTATGGCTACACCCTC.

A few counts support this clonotype. The rearrangement uses TRBV2 and TRBJ1-4; possibly TRBD1 for D (6 bases). The germline V and J ends were trimmed by 8 bases and 5 bases, with 12 bases remaining between them. The CDR3 runs to 13 residues. In germline, CDR1 is SNHLY, CDR2 FYNNEI. CDR3 loop: CASLQGSNEKLFF. CDR3 coding DNA: TGTGCCAGCCTACAGGGTTCGAATGAAAAACTGTTTTTT. Variable domain in full (rest from reference TRBV2 and TRBJ1-4): EPEVTQTPSHQVTQMGQEVILRCVPISNHLYFYWYRQILGQKVEFLVSFYNNEISEKSEIFDDQFSVERPDGSNFTLKIRSTKLEDSAMYFCASLQGSNEKLFFGSGTQLSVL.

V and J are TRBV20-1 and TRBJ2-7; 7 bases line up with TRBD2. This CDR3 comprises 14 residues. In germline, CDR1 is DFQATT, CDR2 SNEGSKA (reference sequence). Losses at the gene ends were 3 bases for V and 6 bases for J; bases not matched to a gene: 11. The CDR3 loop is CSASSGTNGGEQYF. The CDR3 DNA is TGCAGTGCTAGCTCCGGGACTAACGGGGGCGAGCAGTACTTC.

This clonotype was picked up many times. This chain links TRBV28 with TRBJ2-7, with D possibly being TRBD2 (5 bases). Germline V lookup: CDR1 MDHEN, CDR2 SYDVKM. The length of the CDR3 is 14 residues. Trimming left V 4 bases short and J 0 bases short, with 10 bases between. This chain's CDR3 is CASSSIASSYEQYF. CDR3 coding DNA: TGTGCCAGCAGTTCGATAGCGAGCTCCTACGAGCAGTACTTC.